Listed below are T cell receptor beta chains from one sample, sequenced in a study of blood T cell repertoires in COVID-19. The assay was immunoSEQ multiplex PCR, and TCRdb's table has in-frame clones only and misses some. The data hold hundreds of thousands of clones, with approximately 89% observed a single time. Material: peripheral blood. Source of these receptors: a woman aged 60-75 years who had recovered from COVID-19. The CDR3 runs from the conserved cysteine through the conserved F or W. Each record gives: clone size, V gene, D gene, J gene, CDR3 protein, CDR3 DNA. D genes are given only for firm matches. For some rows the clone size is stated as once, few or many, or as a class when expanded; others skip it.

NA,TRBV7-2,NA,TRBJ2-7,CASSLEPGASYEQYF,TGTGCCAGCAGCCTCGAGCCGGGAGCCTCCTACGAGCAGTACTTC
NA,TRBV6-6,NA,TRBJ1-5,CASSYSRGLGNQPQHF,TGTGCCAGCAGTTACTCGCGGGGCCTGGGCAATCAGCCCCAGCATTTT
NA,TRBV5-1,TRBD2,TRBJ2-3,CASSLQGRGGTSTDTQYF,TGCGCCAGCAGTCTGCAGGGTCGCGGGGGAACTAGCACAGATACGCAGTATTTT
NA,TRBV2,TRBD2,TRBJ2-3,CASSDVPGRGVGTQYF,TGTGCCAGCAGTGATGTCCCGGGACGGGGGGTGGGTACGCAGTATTTT
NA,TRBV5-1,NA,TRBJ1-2,CASSFQESDGYTF,TGCGCCAGCAGCTTCCAGGAATCCGATGGCTACACCTTC
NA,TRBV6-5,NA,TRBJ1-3,CASSYRSGDTIYF,TGTGCCAGCAGTTATCGTTCCGGGGACACCATATATTTT
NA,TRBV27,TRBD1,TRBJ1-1,CASSPQGAPNTEAFF,TGTGCCAGCAGTCCACAGGGGGCGCCGAACACTGAAGCTTTCTTT
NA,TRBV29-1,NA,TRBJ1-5,CSVGPDSNQPQHF,TGCAGCGTGGGGCCGGACAGCAATCAGCCCCAGCATTTT
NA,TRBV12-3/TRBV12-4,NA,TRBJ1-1,CASRVTRNTEAFF,TGTGCCAGCAGGGTAACACGGAACACTGAAGCTTTCTTT
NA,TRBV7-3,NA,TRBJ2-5,CASSLISRETQYF,TGTGCCAGCAGCTTAATATCCAGAGAGACCCAGTACTTC
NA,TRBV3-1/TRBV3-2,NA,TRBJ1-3,CASSQGGTGNTIYF,TGTGCCAGCAGCCAAGGAGGGACTGGAAACACCATATATTTT
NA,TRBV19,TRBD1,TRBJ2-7,CASSAQTGDSYEQYF,TGTGCCAGTAGTGCCCAGACAGGGGACTCCTACGAGCAGTACTTC
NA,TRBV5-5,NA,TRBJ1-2,CASSFSLGDYNYGYTF,TGTGCCAGCAGCTTTAGTTTGGGGGACTATAACTATGGCTACACCTTC
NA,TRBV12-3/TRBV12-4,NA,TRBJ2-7,CASTGDSYEQYF,TGTGCCAGCACCGGGGACTCCTACGAGCAGTACTTC
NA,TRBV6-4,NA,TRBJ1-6,CASSEQGRAYNSPLHF,TGTGCCAGCAGTGAACAAGGGAGGGCCTATAATTCACCCCTCCACTTT
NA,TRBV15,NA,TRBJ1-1,CATSGKTGLRAFF,TGTGCCACCAGCGGGAAGACCGGACTGCGGGCTTTCTTT
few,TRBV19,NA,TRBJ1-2,CASSNRWTTNGYTF,TGTGCCAGTAGTAATAGGTGGACTACCAACGGCTACACCTTC
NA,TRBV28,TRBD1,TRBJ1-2,CASSSPGTGGYGYTF,TGTGCCAGCAGTTCTCCCGGGACAGGGGGCTATGGCTACACCTTC
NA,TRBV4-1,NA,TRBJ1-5,CASSQDPGYQPQHF,TGCGCCAGCAGCCAAGACCCAGGGTATCAGCCCCAGCATTTT
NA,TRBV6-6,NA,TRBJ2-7,CASSPSRVVYEQYF,TGTGCCAGCAGTCCCAGCAGGGTTGTCTACGAGCAGTACTTC
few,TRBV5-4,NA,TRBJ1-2,CASSDPLGLFGYGYTF,TGTGCCAGCAGCGACCCCCTAGGCCTCTTTGGCTATGGCTACACCTTC
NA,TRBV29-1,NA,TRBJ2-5,CSFRGGQETQYF,TGCAGCTTTAGGGGGGGGCAAGAGACCCAGTACTTC
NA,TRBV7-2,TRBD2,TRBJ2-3,CASSLGRGGGVSTDTQYF,TGTGCCAGCAGCTTAGGGAGGGGCGGGGGAGTAAGCACAGATACGCAGTATTTT
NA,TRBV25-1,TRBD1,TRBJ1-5,CASSVLRGRRQPQHF,TGTGCCAGCAGTGTGCTAAGGGGGCGGAGGCAGCCCCAGCATTTT
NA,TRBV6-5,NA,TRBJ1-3,CASSLNMNSGNTIYF,TGTGCCAGCAGTCTTAACATGAACTCTGGAAACACCATATATTTT
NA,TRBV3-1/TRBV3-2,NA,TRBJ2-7,CASRLGQGYEQYF,TGTGCCAGCAGGTTAGGGCAGGGCTACGAGCAGTACTTC
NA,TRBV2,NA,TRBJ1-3,CASRDTGLPKDTIYF,TGTGCCAGCAGAGACACAGGGCTTCCAAAAGACACCATATATTTT
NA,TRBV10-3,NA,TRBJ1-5,CASNRVSNQPQHF,TGTGCCTCCAACAGGGTATCCAATCAGCCCCAGCATTTT
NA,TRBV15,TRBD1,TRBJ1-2,CATSSRTGGGYTF,TGTGCCACCAGCTCTCGGACAGGGGGCGGCTACACCTTC
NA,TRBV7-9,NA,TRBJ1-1,CASSFGQSTEAFF,TGTGCCAGCAGCTTCGGACAATCCACTGAAGCTTTCTTT
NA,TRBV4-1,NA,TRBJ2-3,CASSQDLPGIDTQYF,TGCGCCAGCAGCCAAGATCTCCCGGGTATAGATACGCAGTATTTT
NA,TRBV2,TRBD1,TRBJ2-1,CASSADRVGENEQFF,TGTGCCAGCAGCGCGGACAGGGTCGGAGAAAATGAGCAGTTCTTC
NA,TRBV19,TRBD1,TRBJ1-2,CASSRGRGYTF,TGTGCCAGCTCGAGGGGGCGCGGCTACACCTTC
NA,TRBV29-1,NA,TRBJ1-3,CSVTGETDSGNTIYF,TGCAGCGTCACGGGGGAGACGGACTCTGGAAACACCATATATTTT
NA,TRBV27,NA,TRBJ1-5,CASSLNRYQPQHF,TGTGCCAGCAGTCTCAACAGGTATCAGCCCCAGCATTTT